This TCR beta chain was documented in a study of shared clonotypes between healthy human individuals. The table came from immunoSEQ multiplex PCR; TCRdb's copy has only in-frame clones and leaves some out. Altogether roughly 550,000 clones are present, about 95% being singletons, with the ten largest covering around 0.11%. Study-wide points: It was only blood that was sampled, and tissue repertoires likely differ. Compared with clonotypes that all four donors shared, non-shared clonotypes had lower generation probabilities. The low donor count limited represented genetic and exposure-history diversity.

As for this clone: The antigen is unknown.

Terminally differentiated effector memory CD45RA+ cells were excluded by CCR7 positive selection of CD45RO-negative cells. The receptor was derived from a woman in her thirties in good health. The material sequenced was naive CD8+ T cells sorted from blood.

In DNA, the CDR3 is TGTGCCAGCATGGGAGGCACCGGGGAGCTGTTTTTT. As protein: CASMGGTGELFF. The rearrangement links TRBV9 to TRBJ2-2, with D possibly TRBD2 on 6 matching bases. The germline V gene encodes CDR1 SGDLS and CDR2 YYNGEE. The V end lost 6 bases, the J end lost 4 bases, and 7 bases lay between the germline ends. The CDR3 covers 12 residues.